This entry features one T cell receptor beta chain sequence. The authors' processing: Amplification of reference gene primers provided the estimated nucleated cell counts. The method was immunoSEQ multiplex PCR; TCRdb's version includes in-frame clones alone and lacks a portion of them. The V and J calls and the clone size are those of that table, but D and trimming were determined from the DNA. The table includes 90,000 or so clones, 87% detected once. CDR1 and CDR2 from the germline V gene are SGHAT and FQNNGV. There are 16 residues in the CDR3. Losses at the gene ends were 5 bases for V and 4 bases for J; bases not matched to a gene: 10. The Seattle patients, enrolled during active infection, were followed longitudinally. The data stem from a study of blood T cell repertoires in COVID-19. Study-wide background: From T cells, B-cell-depleted T cells, or PBMCs came the material, which was cDNA or gDNA.

The chain has TRBV11-2 and TRBJ2-1, with 8 bases fitting TRBD1. Sequenced sample: peripheral blood. The origin of this receptor is a woman in her sixties with COVID-19, enrolled during active disease. The CDR3 nucleotides are TGTGCCAGCAGCCCCATAGGGACAGGTTCTTACAATGAGCAGTTCTTC. Its protein is CASSPIGTGSYNEQFF.